This entry describes one T cell receptor beta chain. The sample comes from a study of blood T cell repertoires in COVID-19. At the level of the study: Sites across the United States, Italy and Spain contributed samples from acute and convalescent COVID-19. In each case, the material was cDNA or gDNA derived from T cells, B-cell-depleted T cells, or PBMCs.

This CDR3 has 16 amino acids. Germline lookup yields CDR1 WNHNN and CDR2 SYGVQD (reference sequence). V was clipped by 8 bases and J by 2 bases; unmatched bases: 12. In the authors' methods: Counts of nucleated cells, estimated from reference gene primer amplification, were obtained. Clones were sequenced by immunoSEQ multiplex PCR, and TCRdb holds only the in-frame ones, with some missing. V and J calls and clone size follow that table, whereas D and trimming were derived from the DNA. The sample includes 180,000 or so clones, roughly 88% of them seen just once. This receptor was identified in a woman over 75 with acute or convalescent COVID-19. Sequenced input: peripheral blood. The chain joins TRBV10-1 to TRBJ1-5; 7 positions agree with TRBD1. CDR3 DNA sequence: TGCGCCAGCTTACCGACAGGGAATTGGTGCAATCAGCCCCAGCATTTT. This sequence encodes CASLPTGNWCNQPQHF.